This T cell receptor beta chain was retrieved from a study of blood T cell repertoires in COVID-19. Study details: Samples of COVID-19 (acute and convalescent) were obtained from the United States, Italy and Spain. Nucleic acid was either cDNA or gDNA, and it came from T cells, B-cell-depleted T cells, or PBMCs.

Germline V gives CDR1 SGHTA, CDR2 FQGNSA. The CDR3 runs 14 residues. V was trimmed by 2 bases and J by 5 bases, leaving 10 bases between them. Data came from immunoSEQ multiplex PCR; TCRdb stores just in-frame clones and leaves some out. The sample lists 150,000 to 160,000 clones; 65% to 90% were seen once. The source material was peripheral blood. The clonotype comes from a woman aged 55 to 70 with COVID-19, enrolled during active disease. The chain uses TRBV7-2 and TRBJ2-1; D remains unclear. The CDR3 sequence: CASSLTFRNNEQFF. CDR3 nucleotides: TGTGCCAGCAGCTTAACTTTCCGTAACAATGAGCAGTTCTTC.